The TCR beta chain described here comes from a study of cytomegalovirus exposure and HLA in healthy donors. PCR was performed using 60 Vbeta and 13 Jbeta primers. TCRdb keeps only in-frame clones here, not all; method: immunoSEQ multiplex PCR. The repertoire holds under 200,000 clones, with roughly 73% as singletons. The sequence was obtained from a male donor in good health and CMV-seronegative. Sequences were obtained from PBMCs.

CDR3: CASSLVGGEQFF. The CDR3 DNA sequence: TGCGCCAGCAGCTTGGTAGGCGGTGAGCAGTTCTTC. The chain is built from TRBV5-1 and TRBJ2-1; D uncertain. The CDR3 consists of 12 residues. V lost 0 bases and J lost 9, with 7 bases in between. Per the germline V gene, CDR1 is SGHRS and CDR2 is YFSETQ. The full variable domain, completed using reference TRBV5-1 and TRBJ2-1, is KAGVTQTPRYLIKTRGQQVTLSCSPISGHRSVSWYQQTPGQGLQFLFEYFSETQRNKGNFPGRFSGRQFSNSRSEMNVSTLELGDSALYLCASSLVGGEQFFGPGTRLTVL.